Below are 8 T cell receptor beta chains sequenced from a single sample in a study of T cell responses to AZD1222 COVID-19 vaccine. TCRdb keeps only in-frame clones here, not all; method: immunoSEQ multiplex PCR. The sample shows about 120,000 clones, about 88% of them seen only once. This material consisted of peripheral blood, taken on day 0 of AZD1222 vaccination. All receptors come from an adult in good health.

The chain's CDR3 is CASSRLEAGTSRLRRQYF. CDR3 bases: TGTGCCAGCAGCCGGCTTGAGGCGGGGACTAGCAGACTAAGGAGACAGTACTTC. The chain has TRBV6-2 or TRBV6-3 and TRBJ2-7; 9 nucleotides align to TRBD2. With 6 bases clipped from V and 10 bases from J, the junction kept 25 bases outside the gene matches. This CDR3 is built from 18 residues. Germline CDR1 is MNHEY and CDR2 is SVGEGT.

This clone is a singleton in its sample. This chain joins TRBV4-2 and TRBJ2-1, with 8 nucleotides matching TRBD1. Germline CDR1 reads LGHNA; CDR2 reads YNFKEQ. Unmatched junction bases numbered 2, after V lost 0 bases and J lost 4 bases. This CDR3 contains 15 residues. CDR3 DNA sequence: TGTGCCAGCAGCCAAGAGGGACAGGCGTACAATGAGCAGTTCTTC. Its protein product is CASSQEGQAYNEQFF.

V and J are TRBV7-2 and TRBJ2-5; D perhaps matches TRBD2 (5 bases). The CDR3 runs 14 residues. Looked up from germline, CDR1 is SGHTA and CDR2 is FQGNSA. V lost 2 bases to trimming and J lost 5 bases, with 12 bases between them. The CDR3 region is CASSLIREHETQYF. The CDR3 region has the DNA TGTGCCAGCAGCTTAATCCGGGAACACGAGACCCAGTACTTC.

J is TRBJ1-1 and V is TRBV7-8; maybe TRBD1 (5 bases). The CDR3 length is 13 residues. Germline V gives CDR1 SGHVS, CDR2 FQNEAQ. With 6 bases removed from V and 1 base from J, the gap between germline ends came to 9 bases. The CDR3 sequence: CASSAGGNTEAFF. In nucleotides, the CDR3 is TGTGCCAGCAGTGCGGGGGGGAACACTGAAGCTTTCTTT.

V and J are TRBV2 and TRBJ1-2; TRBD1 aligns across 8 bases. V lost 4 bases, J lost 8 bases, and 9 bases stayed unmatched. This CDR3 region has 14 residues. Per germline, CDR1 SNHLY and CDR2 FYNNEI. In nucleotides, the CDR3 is TGTGCCAGCAGTGCGGACAGGGTAGTTGGAGGCTACACCTTC. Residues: CASSADRVVGGYTF.

CDR3 region: CASRLGERLAGQSSTDTQYF. The CDR3 DNA is TGTGCAAGTCGCTTAGGGGAGAGATTAGCGGGCCAAAGTAGCACAGATACGCAGTATTTT. The chain links TRBV12-2 to TRBJ2-3; no DNA check was done on the table's D call, TRBD2. TRBV12-2 is annotated as a pseudogene. CDR3 size: 20 residues.

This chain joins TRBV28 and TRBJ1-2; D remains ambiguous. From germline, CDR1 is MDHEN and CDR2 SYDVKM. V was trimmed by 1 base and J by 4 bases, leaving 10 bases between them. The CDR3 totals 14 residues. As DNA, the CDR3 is TGTGCCAGCAGTTTATACGGGAAATCCTATGGCTACACCTTC. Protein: CASSLYGKSYGYTF.

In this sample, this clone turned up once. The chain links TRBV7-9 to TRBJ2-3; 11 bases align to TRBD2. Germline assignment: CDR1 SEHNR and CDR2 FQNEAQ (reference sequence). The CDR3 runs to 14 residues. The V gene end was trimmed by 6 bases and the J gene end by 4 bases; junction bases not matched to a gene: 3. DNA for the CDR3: TGTGCCAGCAGTTCGGGACTAGCGGCAGATACGCAGTATTTT. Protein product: CASSSGLAADTQYF.